The entry that follows covers one TCR beta chain sequence. The target antigen is unknown. Genomic DNA belonging to each subset was distributed in equal measure over several immunoSEQ plates. Per the authors' pipeline: ImmunoSEQ supplied junction-only sequences lacking quality scores, so filtering was different. This table comes from immunoSEQ multiplex PCR, and its TCRdb copy is limited to in-frame clones, with some not included. V and J calls and clone size are those listed in that table; D and trimming were worked out from the DNA. This sample has approximately 1.5 million clones, with approximately 98.5% found just once. CDR1 is SEHNR and CDR2 is FQNEAQ in the germline V gene (reference sequence). After removal of 5 bases from V and 2 bases from J, the junction contained 6 bases not matched to a gene. This CDR3 has 14 amino acids. The data originate from a study of shared clonotypes between healthy human individuals. Overall study results and limits: Some naive CD4 clonotypes, around 5%, turned up in common across a few donors.

Donors were healthy HIV-negative adults without recent acute infections or vaccinations. Sequencing used naive CD4+ T cells sorted from blood. Subset denoted: CD45RA+ positively selected. The sequence derives from a man under 40 in good health. The chain recombines TRBV7-9 with TRBJ2-7; 7 nucleotides line up with TRBD2. The CDR3, as DNA: TGTGCCAGCAGCGGTCGGACTAGTCCCTACGAGCAGTACTTC. Amino acids: CASSGRTSPYEQYF.